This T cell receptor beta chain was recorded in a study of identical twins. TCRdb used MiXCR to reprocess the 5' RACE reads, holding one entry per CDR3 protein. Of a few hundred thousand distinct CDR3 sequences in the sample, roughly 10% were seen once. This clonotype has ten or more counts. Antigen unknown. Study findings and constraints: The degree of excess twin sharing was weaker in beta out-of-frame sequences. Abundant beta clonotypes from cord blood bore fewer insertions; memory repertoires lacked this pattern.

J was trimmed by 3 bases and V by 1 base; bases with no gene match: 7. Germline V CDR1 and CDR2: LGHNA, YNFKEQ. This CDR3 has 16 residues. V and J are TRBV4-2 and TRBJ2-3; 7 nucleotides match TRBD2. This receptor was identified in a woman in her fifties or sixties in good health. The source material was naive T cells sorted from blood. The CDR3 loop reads CASSQGAGEGTDTQYF. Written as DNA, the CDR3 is TGTGCCAGCAGCCAAGGGGCGGGAGAAGGAACAGATACGCAGTATTTT.